The 22 T cell receptor beta chains reported below all come from one sample, sequenced in a study of blood T cells in healthy people across ages. Primed by a sample-barcoded 5' primer and a J-beta primer mix, a second PCR proceeded for 7 to 11 cycles. Via MiXCR, TCRdb re-called the 5' RACE reads, giving one row per CDR3 protein. The data contain fewer than 750,000 distinct CDR3 sequences, 45% to 60% of them seen just once; the ten biggest clones take up roughly 12%. Sequencing input: blood. Receptors were obtained from a woman at least 80 years old in good health.

This chain connects TRBV20-1 to TRBJ2-3; 10 bases are a match to TRBD2. Per the germline V gene, CDR1 is DFQATT and CDR2 is SNEGSKA (reference sequence). V trimming: 5 bases; J trimming: 9 bases; junction bases outside the gene matches: 14. This CDR3 contains 15 residues. Here the CDR3 DNA reads TGCAGTGCTCCCGCTCTAGCGGGGGTAGTTCGGACGCAGTATTTT. Its translation is CSAPALAGVVRTQYF.

This clonotype was seen more than once but under ten times. The junction departs from germline at one end; a sequencing error may be responsible. The rearrangement links TRBV4-3 to TRBJ2-3; 13 bases are shared with TRBD2. CDR3 size: 19 residues. Germline CDR1 LGHNA, CDR2 YSLEER. CDR3 in DNA: TGTGCCAGCAGCCAGACTAGCGGGGGGCCCCTAGTCGGCCCGGATACGCAGTATTTT. It is translated as CASSQTSGGPLVGPDTQYF.

As for this clonotype: Given a much more abundant clone one base away, this may be a read error. The chain is built from TRBV29-1 and TRBJ2-6, with no clear D. This CDR3 spans 16 amino acids. Germline V gene data show CDR1 as SQVTM and CDR2 as ANQGSEA. The CDR3 DNA reads TGCAGCGTTGGCCGTGCCCCCAGCTCTGAGGCCAACGTCCTGACTTTC. It codes for CSVGRAPSSEANVLTF.

This chain uses TRBV12-3 or TRBV12-4 with TRBJ2-4; TRBD1 aligns across 11 bases. The end of the DNA aligns better with TRBJ2-7, so the J call may be wrong. This CDR3 comprises 15 residues. As DNA, the CDR3 is TGTGCCAGCAGTCCCGGACAGGGGGCGACCTACGAGCAGTACTTC. Protein product: CASSPGQGATYEQYF.

This clonotype was seen just once. The chain recombines TRBV5-1 with TRBJ2-4; tentative D call: TRBD1 (5 bases). The V end lost 4 bases, the J end lost 3 bases, and 11 bases lay between the germline ends. Germline V CDR1 and CDR2: SGHRS, YFSETQ. The CDR3 is made up of 14 amino acids. The CDR3 nucleotides read TGCGCCAGCAGCATTCAGGGTGGCAAAAACATTCAGTACTTC. Protein: CASSIQGGKNIQYF. The complete variable domain, with remaining parts taken from reference TRBV5-1 and TRBJ2-4, reads KAGVTQTPRYLIKTRGQQVTLSCSPISGHRSVSWYQQTPGQGLQFLFEYFSETQRNKGNFPGRFSGRQFSNSRSEMNVSTLELGDSALYLCASSIQGGKNIQYFGAGTRLSVL.

This clonotype was counted many times. This chain joins TRBV5-1 and TRBJ2-1, with TRBD2 matching over 9 bases. The CDR3 loop spans 15 amino acids. Germline values: CDR1 SGHRS, CDR2 YFSETQ. J lost 9 bases, V lost 4 bases, and 11 bases had no gene match. The DNA of the CDR3 is TGCGCCAGCAGCATACTAGCGGGCTTCAACAGTGAGCAGTTCTTC. It specifies CASSILAGFNSEQFF.

The V call is TRBV15, the J call TRBJ2-3; tentative D call: TRBD2 (5 bases). This CDR3 spans 13 amino acids. Germline CDR1 and CDR2: LNHNV and YYDKDF (reference sequence). With 3 bases removed from V and 1 base from J, the gap between germline ends came to 5 bases. The CDR3 sequence is CATSSGGTDTQYF. CDR3 bases: TGTGCCACCAGCAGCGGGGGCACAGATACGCAGTATTTT. The full variable domain, with the rest looked up from reference TRBV15 and TRBJ2-3, is DAMVIQNPRYQVTQFGKPVTLSCSQTLNHNVMYWYQQKSSQAPKLLFHYYDKDFNNEADTPDNFQSRRPNTSFCFLDIRSPGLGDTAMYLCATSSGGTDTQYFGPGTRLTVL.

This clonotype was observed many times. This rearrangement joins TRBV20-1 to TRBJ2-2; perhaps D is TRBD1 or TRBD2 (5 bases each). This CDR3 comprises 14 residues. Per the germline V gene, CDR1 is DFQATT and CDR2 is SNEGSKA (reference sequence). Trimming took off 6 bases at V and 0 bases at J, with 11 bases between the two ends. The CDR3 protein is CSAAGTANTGELFF. The CDR3 nucleotides are TGCAGTGCGGCCGGGACGGCGAACACCGGGGAGCTGTTTTTT.

V usage is TRBV9 and J usage is TRBJ2-3; TRBD2 agrees at 7 bases. Germline V CDR1 and CDR2: SGDLS, YYNGEE. The CDR3 consists of 15 residues. Trimming at V came to 3 bases and at J to 2 bases, leaving 6 bases not matched to a gene. The CDR3 region is CASSGPGLHTDTQYF. DNA of the CDR3: TGTGCCAGCAGCGGACCGGGACTACACACAGATACGCAGTATTTT. Full variable domain (missing parts from reference TRBV9 and TRBJ2-3): DSGVTQTPKHLITATGQRVTLRCSPRSGDLSVYWYQQSLDQGLQFLIQYYNGEERAKGNILERFSAQQFPDLHSELNLSSLELGDSALYFCASSGPGLHTDTQYFGPGTRLTVL.

This clonotype appeared many times. CDR3 sequence reads: CASSIGGTDYGYTF. The DNA for the CDR3 is TGTGCCAGCTCGATCGGCGGGACCGACTATGGCTACACCTTC. The chain is built from TRBV12-3 or TRBV12-4 and TRBJ1-2; the D gene is possibly TRBD1 (5 bases). V lost 8 bases, J lost 3 bases, and 16 bases lay in between. This CDR3 region has 14 residues.

V is TRBV3-1 and J is TRBJ1-6; D gene unclear. This CDR3 has 13 amino acids. In germline, CDR1 is LGHDT, CDR2 YNNKEL (reference sequence). V was clipped by 8 bases and J by 5 bases, with 10 bases between them. CDR3 nucleotide sequence: TGTGCCAGCCGGGGAGTGGATAATTCACCCCTCCACTTT. Protein: CASRGVDNSPLHF.

The V call is TRBV12-3 or TRBV12-4, the J call TRBJ1-3; weak D call: TRBD1 (5 bases). Trimming left V 1 base short and J 0 bases short, with 10 bases between. The CDR3 is made up of 16 amino acids. This CDR3 is CASSLEVGLSGNTIYF. The CDR3 DNA reads as TGTGCCAGCAGTTTAGAGGTGGGGCTCTCTGGAAACACCATATATTTT.

This clonotype was recorded a few times. CDR3 DNA: TGTGCCAGCGGACCGGGCGGGACCGGGTACTTC. Its protein is CASGPGGTGYF. The rearrangement uses TRBV6-2 or TRBV6-3 and TRBJ2-5, with D possibly TRBD2 on 6 matching bases. The V gene's germline CDR1 is MNHEY and CDR2 SVGEGT. With 8 bases removed from V and 13 bases from J, the gap between germline ends came to 17 bases. This CDR3 contains 11 residues.

With regard to this clonotype: This clone may be a read error of a much larger clone one base away. The chain carries TRBV2 and TRBJ1-5; weak D call: TRBD1 (5 bases). The CDR3 is made up of 13 amino acids. Per the germline V gene, CDR1 is SNHLY and CDR2 is FYNNEI. Trimming took off 10 bases at V and 0 bases at J, with 10 bases between the two ends. The CDR3 bases are TGTGCCACCAAGACAGATAGCAATCAGCCCCAGCATTTT. Translation: CATKTDSNQPQHF.

In the case of this clonotype: A read error is possible here, since a much larger clone lies one base away. The chain joins TRBV20-1 to TRBJ2-4; perhaps TRBD2 as D (5 bases). Germline V gene data show CDR1 as DFQATT and CDR2 as SNEGSKA (reference sequence). The CDR3 runs to 13 residues. The V end was cut by 6 bases, the J end by 7 bases, with 16 bases between. The CDR3 region is CSALGNRGNIQYF. The CDR3 coding sequence is TGCAGTGCGCTAGGCAATAGAGGGAACATTCAGTACTTC.

This clonotype was seen ten or more times. The chain employs TRBV9 and TRBJ2-7, with unresolved D. The CDR3 has 10 residues. Germline lookup yields CDR1 SGDLS and CDR2 YYNGEE. Trimming took off 0 bases at V and 8 bases at J, with 3 bases between the two ends. The CDR3 DNA is TGTGCCAGCAGCGTAGACAAGCAGTACTTC. It translates to CASSVDKQYF.

The genes are TRBV6-5 and TRBJ2-5; possible D gene TRBD1, 5 bases. V dropped 2 bases and J dropped 2 bases, with 12 bases sitting between them. The CDR3 is 15 amino acids. CDR1 and CDR2 (germline): MNHEY, SVGAGI. The CDR3 sequence is CASSYQQGLQETQYF. CDR3 coding DNA: TGTGCCAGCAGTTACCAGCAGGGCTTACAAGAGACCCAGTACTTC.

This clonotype showed up many times. The V call is TRBV5-1, the J call TRBJ2-1; D gene unclear. Germline V CDR1 and CDR2: SGHRS, YFSETQ. The germline V and J ends were trimmed by 0 bases and 6 bases, with 4 bases remaining between them. The CDR3 runs 12 residues. The CDR3 DNA sequence: TGCGCCAGCAGCTTGGCACCCAATGAGCAGTTCTTC. Translated: CASSLAPNEQFF.

The chain couples TRBV20-1 to TRBJ2-7; no reliable D call. Trimming cost V 4 bases and J 4 bases, with 17 bases left between them. CDR1 and CDR2 from the germline V gene are DFQATT and SNEGSKA (reference sequence). This CDR3 spans 14 amino acids. The CDR3 nucleotides read TGCAGTGCTACCTCCCAAGGCGAGGTTTACGAGCAGTACTTC. Its translation: CSATSQGEVYEQYF.

This clonotype has ten or more counts. The V and J genes are TRBV20-1 and TRBJ2-3; 7 bases match TRBD2. The trim removed 4 bases at V and 5 bases at J, leaving 9 bases unmatched. Looked up from germline, CDR1 is DFQATT and CDR2 is SNEGSKA (reference sequence). The CDR3 spans 14 residues. CDR3 in DNA: TGCAGTGCTATAAAGGGAGGGCCGGGAGATACGCAGTATTTT. This sequence encodes CSAIKGGPGDTQYF.

This chain uses TRBV28 with TRBJ1-1, with D perhaps TRBD1 (5 bases). This CDR3 is 13 amino acids long. From germline, CDR1 is MDHEN and CDR2 SYDVKM. Between the trimmed V and J ends, which lost 8 bases and 0 bases, there was a span of 10 bases. The CDR3 nucleotides are TGTGCCAGCCCTGACAGACTGAACACTGAAGCTTTCTTT. It yields the protein CASPDRLNTEAFF.

The rearrangement joins TRBV25-1 to TRBJ2-7; the D gene is possibly TRBD1 (6 bases). CDR1 and CDR2 (germline): MGHDK, SYGVNS. This CDR3 region has 12 residues. Deletions cut 8 bases from V and 0 bases from J, with 8 bases between. CDR3 residues: CASRTASYEQYF. Here the CDR3 DNA reads TGTGCCAGCCGGACAGCCTCCTACGAGCAGTACTTC.